This T cell receptor beta chain was sequenced for a study of cytomegalovirus exposure and HLA in healthy donors. Study-wide findings and caveats: A later analysis linked a missense variant in DCLRE1C to the trimming of TCR beta V and J genes. Among CMV-associated TCR beta chains, most appeared HLA-restricted in a later analysis. An analysis was carried out at a later point. It showed that HLA-associated TCR beta chains were more clonally expanded than equally common non-associated chains.

It was with 60 Vbeta and 13 Jbeta primers that the PCR ran. Generated by immunoSEQ multiplex PCR, the TCRdb table keeps only in-frame clones and is missing some. The data show more than 80,000 clones, about 84% seen once. As for this clone: Antigen specificity is unknown.

The TCR comes from a girl under 10 years old in good health and CMV-seropositive. The specimen sequenced was PBMCs.

The CDR3: CASSGVLLAGGFHEQYF. CDR3 nucleotide sequence: TGTGCCAGTAGTGGGGTCCTTCTAGCGGGAGGTTTCCACGAGCAGTACTTC. V is TRBV19 and J is TRBJ2-5; the match to TRBD2 covers 11 bases. The end of the DNA aligns better with TRBJ2-7, so the J call may be wrong. Germline CDR1 and CDR2: LNHDA and SQIVND (reference sequence). The CDR3 covers 17 residues.